This is a list of T cell receptor beta chains from one sample in a study of metastatic and nonmetastatic thyroid tumors. TCRdb re-analyzed the PCR reads through MiXCR. The sample yields about 21,000 clones, 31% seen once. The specimen sequenced was blood. The receptors here all came from a female donor with papillary thyroid cancer or a benign thyroid nodule (not recorded which). Some clones in this sample may be carry-over from other donors' samples. The CDR3 runs from the conserved cysteine through the conserved F or W. The order of the fields is J gene, clone size, D gene, V gene, CDR3 DNA, CDR3 protein. The D gene is left open where the match is weak. Size is stated for part of the rows, as once, few or many counts, or as a class when the clone is expanded.

>TRBJ2-7|medium-sized|TRBD1|TRBV7-8
TGTGCCAGCAGCCCCGGGACAGGGTTTTACGAGCAGTACTTC
CASSPGTGFYEQYF
>TRBJ2-7|many|-|TRBV6-2/TRBV6-3
TGTGCCAGCAGTTACTCCGGGACGGGGGGCGGCGAGCAGTACTTC
CASSYSGTGGGEQYF
>TRBJ2-7|-|-|TRBV19
TGTGCCAGTAAGGGGGACTGGGCGTTGGGCGGGCAGTACTTC
CASKGDWALGGQYF
>TRBJ2-7|medium-sized|-|TRBV20-1
TGCAGTGCTAGACCTGGAAGCGTAGGGCAGTACTTC
CSARPGSVGQYF
>TRBJ2-1|medium-sized|-|TRBV20-1
TGCAGTGCTAGAGATCATGCTACCTACAATGAGCAGTTCTTC
CSARDHATYNEQFF
>TRBJ2-3|few|-|TRBV6-1
TGTGCCAACCCCCAACGGAGGAGCCCAAGCACAGATACGCAGTATTTT
CANPQRRSPSTDTQYF
>TRBJ2-7|medium-sized|-|TRBV6-1
TGTGCCAGCAGGACAATAAGCTCCTACGAGCAGTACTTC
CASRTISSYEQYF
>TRBJ2-1|-|TRBD2|TRBV15
TGTGCCACCAGCGCAAGTACTAGCGGGAGCCACAATGAGCAGTTCTTC
CATSASTSGSHNEQFF
>TRBJ2-5|many|TRBD1|TRBV7-3
TGTGCCAGCAGCGTGGGACAGGGCGAGACCCAGTACTTC
CASSVGQGETQYF
>TRBJ2-6|many|-|TRBV11-2
TGTGCCAGCAGCCTAGACAGGACCGCCAACGTCCTGACTTTC
CASSLDRTANVLTF
>TRBJ2-1|many|-|TRBV6-5
TGTGCCAGCAGTTACTCCCGACAGGACTCCTACAATGAGCAGTTCTTC
CASSYSRQDSYNEQFF
>TRBJ2-1|few|-|TRBV15
TGTGCCACCAGCAGAACTATATCGGTCTACAATGAGCAGTTCTTC
CATSRTISVYNEQFF
>TRBJ2-2|-|TRBD1|TRBV3-1
TGTGCCAGCAGCCAAGGGGACAGGGACACCGGGGAGCTGTTTTTT
CASSQGDRDTGELFF
>TRBJ2-7|-|TRBD1|TRBV12-3/TRBV12-4
TGTGCCAGCAGTTTGGCGGGGTCATGGACAGGGGCCAACGAGCAGCACTTC
CASSLAGSWTGANEQHF
>TRBJ2-2|many|-|TRBV14
TGTGCCAGCAGCCAACAGCGGGCGTACACCGGGGAGCTGTTTTTT
CASSQQRAYTGELFF
>TRBJ1-2|-|-|TRBV5-1
TGCGCCAGCAGCTTGGCCGTCGGAGGGCTCGTAGGCTTC
CASSLAVGGLVGF
>TRBJ2-1|once|-|TRBV30
TGTGCCTGGAGTGCCGGGCTCTACAATGAGCAGTTCTTC
CAWSAGLYNEQFF
>TRBJ2-7|few|TRBD2|TRBV28
TGTGCCAGCAGTTTTACTAGCGGGAGTGGCTACGAGCAGTACTTC
CASSFTSGSGYEQYF
>TRBJ2-7|few|-|TRBV28
TGTGCCAGCAGGCCGGGACCGGGCTACGAGCAGTACTTC
CASRPGPGYEQYF
>TRBJ2-7|many|-|TRBV7-2
TGTGCCAGCAGCTTAGCGGCAGGGGCTAACGAGCAGTACTTC
CASSLAAGANEQYF
>TRBJ1-1|-|-|TRBV12-3/TRBV12-4
TGTGCCAGCAGTAAGGGGGATGTGGGAATCACTGAAGCTTTCTTT
CASSKGDVGITEAFF
>TRBJ2-3|many|TRBD2|TRBV5-1
TGCGCCAGCAGCGCGGGACTAGCGGGGCCAGATACGCAGTATTTT
CASSAGLAGPDTQYF
>TRBJ2-7|-|-|TRBV6-1
TGTGCCAGCCAACAGACTACAAACTCCTACGAGCAGTACTTC
CASQQTTNSYEQYF
>TRBJ2-7|few|TRBD1|TRBV2
TGTGCCAGCAGTGAGCATGACAGGGGGCGGTGGGGGCAGTACTTC
CASSEHDRGRWGQYF
>TRBJ2-2|once|-|TRBV3-1
TGTGCCAGCAGCCGTAGGGGTGATACCGGGGAGCTGTTTTTT
CASSRRGDTGELFF